These 10 T cell receptor beta chains originate from one sample sequenced in a study of control samples from healthy donors and cancer patients. The table came from immunoSEQ multiplex PCR; TCRdb's copy has only in-frame clones and leaves some out. The repertoire has about 100,000 clones, more than 75% of them found once; the top ten carry more than 15%. Material for sequencing was blood. The receptors were gathered from a woman aged 45-59 years in good health.

The CDR3: CASSVPDTQYF. For the CDR3, the DNA is TGTGCCAGCAGCGTACCAGATACGCAGTATTTT. This chain uses TRBV2 with TRBJ2-3; D unresolved. CDR1 is SNHLY, CDR2 FYNNEI, per germline. The CDR3 contains 11 residues. The ends were cut back, 6 bases at V and 4 bases at J, with 5 bases in the middle.

The chain employs TRBV24-1 and TRBJ2-3; no clear D gene. Trimming left V 3 bases short and J 6 bases short, with 9 bases between. Germline lookup yields CDR1 KGHDR and CDR2 SFDVKD. CDR3 length: 13 amino acids. The CDR3 here is CATSDPRLDTQYF. CDR3 DNA: TGTGCCACCAGTGATCCTAGGTTGGATACGCAGTATTTT.

The rearrangement links TRBV19 to TRBJ2-1; D may be TRBD1 (5 bases). Germline V gene sequence: CDR1 LNHDA, CDR2 SQIVND (reference sequence). This CDR3 spans 16 amino acids. The V end lost 0 bases, the J end lost 2 bases, and 11 bases lay between the germline ends. The CDR3 DNA reads TGTGCCAGTAGTATAGAAGGGGTCAGCCCCTACAATGAGCAGTTCTTC. Its protein is CASSIEGVSPYNEQFF.

V is TRBV5-1 and J is TRBJ1-1, with 8 bases that match TRBD1. Germline CDR1 reads SGHRS; CDR2 reads YFSETQ. V shed 7 bases and J 3 bases; nucleotides not matched to a gene: 5. The CDR3 sequence is 13 residues long. Here the CDR3 DNA reads TGCGCCAGCTCTATACAGGGGGACACTGAAGCTTTCTTT. Translated: CASSIQGDTEAFF.

The chain links TRBV6-5 to TRBJ1-5; D might be TRBD1 (6 bases). Germline CDR1 MNHEY, CDR2 SVGAGI. The CDR3 length is 13 residues. Trimming removed 6 bases from V and 3 bases from J, with 9 bases in between. The CDR3 DNA is TGTGCCAGCAGAGGACAGATCAATCAGCCCCAGCATTTT. Its protein is CASRGQINQPQHF.

Note on this clone: The sample carries other DNA sequences with the same CDR3. The chain is built from TRBV9 and TRBJ2-7, with 9 bases aligning to TRBD2. Looked up from germline, CDR1 is SGDLS and CDR2 is YYNGEE. CDR3 length: 16 amino acids. Trimming cost V 0 bases and J 0 bases; bases outside gene matches: 4. The CDR3 region is CASSVGRGGASYEQYF. The DNA for the CDR3 is TGTGCCAGCAGCGTAGGGCGCGGGGGGGCCTCCTACGAGCAGTACTTC.

This CDR3 is CASSALLAGIYNEQFF. The CDR3 DNA sequence: TGTGCCAGCAGCGCCCTACTAGCGGGAATTTACAATGAGCAGTTCTTC. The chain uses TRBV11-2 and TRBJ2-1; 10 bases line up with TRBD2. Trimming removed 5 bases from V and 4 bases from J; junction bases left unmatched: 8. The germline gives CDR1 SGHAT, CDR2 FQNNGV. CDR3 length: 16 residues. The complete variable domain, with remaining parts taken from reference TRBV11-2 and TRBJ2-1, reads EAGVAQSPRYKIIEKRQSVAFWCNPISGHATLYWYQQILGQGPKLLIQFQNNGVVDDSQLPKDRFSAERLKGVDSTLKIQPAKLEDSAVYLCASSALLAGIYNEQFFGPGTRLTVL.

This sequence joins TRBV18 and TRBJ1-5, with 7 bases fitting TRBD1. The CDR3 consists of 15 residues. Germline CDR1 and CDR2: KGHSH and LQKENI. V lost 1 base and J lost 2; bases outside the gene matches: 2. This CDR3 reads CASSPQTGGNQPQHF. The CDR3 nucleotides are TGTGCCAGCTCACCACAAACAGGGGGCAATCAGCCCCAGCATTTT. The full variable domain, completed using reference TRBV18 and TRBJ1-5, is NAGVMQNPRHLVRRRGQEARLRCSPMKGHSHVYWYRQLPEEGLKFMVYLQKENIIDESGMPKERFSAEFPKEGPSILRIQQVVRGDSAAYFCASSPQTGGNQPQHFGDGTRLSIL.

The chain combines TRBV19 with TRBJ1-4; D possibly corresponds to TRBD1 (6 bases). The length of the CDR3 is 16 residues. Germline-derived CDR1 and CDR2 are LNHDA and SQIVND (reference sequence). Trimming took 5 bases from V and 5 from J, leaving 18 bases between them. The CDR3 loop is CASSSTGKGGNEKLFF. In nucleotides, the CDR3 is TGTGCCAGTAGTTCAACAGGTAAGGGGGGAAATGAAAAACTGTTTTTT.

This chain uses TRBV4-3 with TRBJ2-1; D may be TRBD1 (6 bases). The CDR3 length is 16 residues. The germline gives CDR1 LGHNA, CDR2 YSLEER. Trimming pared 2 bases from V and 6 bases from J, leaving 17 bases between. The CDR3 region has the DNA TGCGCCAGCAGCCAATACTCAGGACAGAGCCCCAATGAGCAGTTCTTC. Translating gives CASSQYSGQSPNEQFF.